This TCR beta chain stems from a study of blood T cell repertoires in COVID-19. Whole-study context: Donors in the United States, Italy and Spain gave samples during acute or convalescent COVID-19.

Only in-frame clones appear in the TCRdb table, and some are missing; sequencing was by immunoSEQ multiplex PCR. The repertoire includes some 87,000 clones, roughly 75% of them detected once, and about 8.7% sits in the top ten. In germline, CDR1 is SGDLS, CDR2 YYNGEE. The CDR3 length is 15 residues. V lost 4 bases to trimming and J lost 5 bases, with 19 bases between them. The sequence came from a man between 45 and 60 years old who had recovered from COVID-19. Input material: peripheral blood. V and J are TRBV9 and TRBJ2-7; tentatively, D is TRBD1 (5 bases). The CDR3 spells CASSPTSTVWNEQYF. In DNA form, the CDR3 reads TGTGCCAGCAGCCCTACCTCGACAGTTTGGAACGAGCAGTACTTC. The full variable domain, rest sourced from reference TRBV9 and TRBJ2-7, is DSGVTQTPKHLITATGQRVTLRCSPRSGDLSVYWYQQSLDQGLQFLIQYYNGEERAKGNILERFSAQQFPDLHSELNLSSLELGDSALYFCASSPTSTVWNEQYFGPGTRLTVT.